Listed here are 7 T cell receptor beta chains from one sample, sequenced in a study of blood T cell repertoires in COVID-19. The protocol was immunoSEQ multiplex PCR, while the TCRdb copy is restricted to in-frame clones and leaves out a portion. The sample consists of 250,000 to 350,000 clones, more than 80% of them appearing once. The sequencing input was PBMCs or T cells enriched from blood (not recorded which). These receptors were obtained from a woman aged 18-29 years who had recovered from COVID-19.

The DNA of the CDR3 is TGCGCCAGCAGCCAAGACCCCGGACTGACTGAGCAGTTCTTC. It translates to CASSQDPGLTEQFF. The chain is built from TRBV4-1 and TRBJ2-1; D is possibly TRBD2 (5 bases). Trimming took 0 bases from V and 9 from J, leaving 12 bases between them. Germline CDR1 MGHRA, CDR2 YSYEKL. This CDR3 comprises 14 residues.

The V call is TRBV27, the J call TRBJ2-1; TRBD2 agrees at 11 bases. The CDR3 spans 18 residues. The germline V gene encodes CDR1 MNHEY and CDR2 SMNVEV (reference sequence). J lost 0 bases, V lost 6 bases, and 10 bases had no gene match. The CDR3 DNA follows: TGTGCCAGCAGCCAGACTAGCGGGGTTCCCAGCTCCTACAATGAGCAGTTCTTC. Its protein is CASSQTSGVPSSYNEQFF.

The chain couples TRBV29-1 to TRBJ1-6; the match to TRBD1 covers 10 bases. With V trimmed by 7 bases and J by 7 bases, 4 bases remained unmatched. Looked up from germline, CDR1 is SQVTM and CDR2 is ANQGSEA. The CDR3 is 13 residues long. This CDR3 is CSAWTGGNSPLHF. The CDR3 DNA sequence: TGCAGCGCCTGGACAGGGGGAAATTCACCCCTCCACTTT.

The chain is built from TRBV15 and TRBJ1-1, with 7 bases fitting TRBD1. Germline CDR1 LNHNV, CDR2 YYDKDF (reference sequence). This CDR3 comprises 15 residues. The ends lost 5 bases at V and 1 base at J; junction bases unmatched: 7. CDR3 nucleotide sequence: TGTGCCACCAGCGAGGGGGCTGGTGGGAACACTGAAGCTTTCTTT. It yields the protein CATSEGAGGNTEAFF.

The DNA of the CDR3 is TGCGCCAGCAGCCAAGTTGGGGGGGATCTAGGCACCGGGGAGCTGTTTTTT. Its translation is CASSQVGGDLGTGELFF. The V call is TRBV4-1, the J call TRBJ2-2, with 7 bases fitting TRBD2. The CDR3 runs 17 residues. The V segment lost 1 base and the J segment 4 bases; nucleotides outside the gene matches: 9. The germline CDR1 and CDR2 sequences are MGHRA and YSYEKL.

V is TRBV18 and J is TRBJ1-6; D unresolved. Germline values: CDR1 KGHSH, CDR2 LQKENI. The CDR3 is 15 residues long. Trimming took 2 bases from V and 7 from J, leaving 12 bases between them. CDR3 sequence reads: CASSPGQIRNSPLHF. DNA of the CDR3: TGTGCCAGCTCACCAGGGCAGATAAGGAATTCACCCCTCCACTTT.

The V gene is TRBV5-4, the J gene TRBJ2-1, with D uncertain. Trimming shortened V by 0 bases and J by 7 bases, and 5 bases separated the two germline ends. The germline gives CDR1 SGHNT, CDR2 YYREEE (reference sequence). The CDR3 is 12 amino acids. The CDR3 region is CASSLGENEQFF. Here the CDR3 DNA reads TGTGCCAGCAGCTTGGGAGAGAATGAGCAGTTCTTC.